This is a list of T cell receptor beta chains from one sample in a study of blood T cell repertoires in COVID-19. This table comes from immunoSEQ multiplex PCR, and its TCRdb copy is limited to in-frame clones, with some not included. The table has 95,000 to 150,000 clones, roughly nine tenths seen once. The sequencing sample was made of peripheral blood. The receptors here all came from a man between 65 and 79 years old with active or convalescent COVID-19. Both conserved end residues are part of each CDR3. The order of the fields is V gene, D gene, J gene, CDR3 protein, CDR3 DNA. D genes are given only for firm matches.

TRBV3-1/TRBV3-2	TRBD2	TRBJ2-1	CASPYIGLDDEQFF	TGTGCCAGCCCTTACATCGGACTAGATGATGAGCAGTTCTTC
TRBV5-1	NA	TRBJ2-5	CASSLESGGLETQYF	TGCGCCAGCAGCTTGGAGTCAGGGGGACTTGAGACCCAGTACTTC
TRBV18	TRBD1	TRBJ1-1	CASSRPGQGALNTEAFF	TGTGCCAGCTCACGACCGGGACAGGGGGCGCTGAACACTGAAGCTTTCTTT
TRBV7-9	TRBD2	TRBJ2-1	CASSGGLADSYNEQFF	TGTGCCAGCAGCGGGGGACTAGCGGACTCCTACAATGAGCAGTTCTTC
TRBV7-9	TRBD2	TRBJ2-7	CASSPSQRGGYEQYF	TGTGCCAGCAGCCCAAGCCAGCGGGGCGGATACGAGCAGTACTTC
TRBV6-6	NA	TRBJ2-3	CASSYGGGQTTDTQYF	TGTGCCAGCAGTTACGGCGGAGGGCAGACCACAGATACGCAGTATTTT
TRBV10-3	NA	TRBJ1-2	CAISSSGNGYGYTF	TGTGCCATCAGTTCCTCAGGGAATGGCTATGGCTACACCTTC
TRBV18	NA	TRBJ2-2	CASSPPGRAGGELFF	TGTGCCAGCTCACCACCGGGCAGGGCCGGCGGGGAGCTGTTTTTT
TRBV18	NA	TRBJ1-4	CASSPGLGGGPEKLFF	TGTGCCAGCTCACCGGGCCTGGGAGGGGGGCCTGAAAAACTGTTTTTT
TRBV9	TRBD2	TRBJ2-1	CASSAGTSGRIYNEQFF	TGTGCCAGCAGCGCCGGGACTAGCGGGAGAATCTACAATGAGCAGTTCTTC
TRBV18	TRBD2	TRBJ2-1	CASSPGTSGIGSYNEQFF	TGTGCCAGCTCACCAGGGACTAGCGGGATTGGCTCCTACAATGAGCAGTTCTTC
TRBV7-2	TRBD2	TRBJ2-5	CASSPLAGGVETQYF	TGTGCCAGCAGCCCGCTAGCGGGAGGGGTAGAGACCCAGTACTTC
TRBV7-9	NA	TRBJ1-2	CASSLSLYGYTF	TGTGCCAGCAGTCTCTCCCTCTATGGCTACACCTTC